These 7 T cell receptor beta chains were sequenced from one sample in a study of CD4 T cells in relation to SARS-CoV-2 and coronaviruses. Before the COVID-19 pandemic, during about 2010-2018, CD4+ T cells were taken from unexposed donors. The cells were cultured for roughly 11 days before CD4+ T cells were isolated. Their antigens are not known. Sequencing used immunoSEQ multiplex PCR; TCRdb keeps in-frame clones, though not all of them. The profile shows tens of thousands of clones, around three quarters of them singletons. Sequences were obtained from CD4+ T cells from PBMCs, cultured in vitro. The receptors here all came from a human donor in good health.

A few counts support this clone. V and J are TRBV19 and TRBJ2-7; either TRBD1 or TRBD2 may fit D (6 bases each). The CDR3 covers 15 residues. Germline V lookup: CDR1 LNHDA, CDR2 SQIVND (reference sequence). The V gene lost 6 bases and the J gene lost 3 bases, with 18 bases spanning the gap. CDR3 bases: TGTGCCAGTAGCCCGAGGGGGGACGGATACTACGAGCAGTACTTC. Its translation is CASSPRGDGYYEQYF.

The V call is TRBV6-5, the J call TRBJ2-7; D is uncertain. CDR3 length: 11 amino acids. CDR1 and CDR2 (germline): MNHEY, SVGAGI. Trimming removed 2 bases at V and 2 bases at J, with 1 base between. In nucleotides, the CDR3 is TGTGCCAGCAGTTACGCCTACGAGCAGTACTTC. This encodes CASSYAYEQYF.

The chain is built from TRBV5-6 and TRBJ2-1; 8 nucleotides line up with TRBD2. Per the germline V gene, CDR1 is SGHDT and CDR2 is YYEEEE. CDR3 size: 16 residues. Trimming took 3 bases from V and 1 from J; bases not matched to a gene: 6. DNA of the CDR3: TGTGCCAGCAGCTCACGGGCGGGGGGATCCTACAATGAGCAGTTCTTC. It is translated as CASSSRAGGSYNEQFF.

The V gene is TRBV6-1, the J gene TRBJ2-5, with D unclear. The CDR3 extends over 14 amino acids. The germline gives CDR1 MNHNS, CDR2 SASEGT. Deletions cut 2 bases from V and 5 bases from J, with 12 bases between. CDR3 DNA sequence: TGTGCCAGCAGTGAACAGGTGGCTAGGGAGACCCAGTACTTC. It translates to CASSEQVARETQYF.

The rearrangement uses TRBV29-1 and TRBJ2-5, with TRBD2 matching 8 bases. Trimming at V came to 6 bases and at J to 5 bases, leaving 8 bases not matched to a gene. This CDR3 contains 13 residues. CDR1 and CDR2 from the germline V gene are SQVTM and ANQGSEA. The CDR3 reads CSVGVIAGETQYF. The CDR3 DNA sequence: TGCAGCGTAGGTGTTATAGCGGGGGAGACCCAGTACTTC.

The rearrangement links TRBV5-1 to TRBJ2-7, with 7 bases fitting TRBD1. J was trimmed by 5 bases and V by 0 bases; bases with no gene match: 11. CDR1 and CDR2 from the germline V gene are SGHRS and YFSETQ. This CDR3 is built from 16 residues. As DNA, the CDR3 is TGCGCCAGCAGCTTGGCCAGTGCAGGGGGTGAGGACGAGCAGTACTTC. Amino acids: CASSLASAGGEDEQYF.

The sample holds a few counts of this clone. The chain uses TRBV7-2 and TRBJ2-1; 7 bases align to TRBD2. This CDR3 region has 15 residues. The V and J ends lost 3 bases and 5 bases, in that order; junction bases with no gene match: 7. CDR1 is SGHTA and CDR2 is FQGNSA in the germline V gene. CDR3 bases: TGTGCCAGCAGCTTCGTAGCGGGCGCGAACAATGAGCAGTTCTTC. This translates into CASSFVAGANNEQFF.